This T cell receptor beta chain is drawn from a study of molecular identifiers for immune sequencing clone quantification. At the level of the study: RNA from around 20,000 or 100,000 naive CD8 cells was split five ways in replicates, with four sequenced. Whole-study results and caveats: Underestimated sizes of highly expanded clones could result from identical TCR molecules that share a barcode. One million naive cells reportedly did not prevent detection of spiked Jurkat TCR RNA from one cell.

Regarding this clonotype: The target antigen is unknown.

TCRdb ran MiXCR on the PCR reads and lists one entry per CDR3 protein. The sample has about half a million distinct CDR3 sequences, 25% seen once. V dropped 2 bases and J dropped 5 bases, with 15 bases sitting between them. Germline CDR1 MNHEY, CDR2 SMNVEV (reference sequence). This CDR3 contains 15 residues. The sequence derives from a human donor in good health. Some libraries in this study had Jurkat cell RNA spiked in. Sequenced material: naive CD8+ T cells from blood, with Jurkat cell RNA spiked in. The subset: FACS-sorted CD8+CD4-CCR7+CD45RA+ naive T cells. The genes are TRBV27 and TRBJ1-1; D perhaps matches TRBD1 (6 bases). The CDR3 DNA sequence: TGTGCCAGCAGTTTAGAAAGGGGGAAGTGGACTGAAGCTTTCTTT. Residues: CASSLERGKWTEAFF.